Below, 31 T cell receptor beta chains from the same sample are listed, as sequenced in a study of type 1 regulatory T cells. No antigen has been identified for these receptors. TCRdb re-called the reads through MiXCR, storing one row per CDR3 protein. The sample gives 20,000 to 25,000 distinct CDR3 sequences, just under 75% of which show up once; 12% to 15% is in the top ten. The sequencing input was cultured T cells, either the whole culture or a sorted T cell fraction (not recorded which). As for subset: Tr1-enriched cell product generated in vitro against host alloantigens. The receptors stem from a human donor in good health.

V gene TRBV20-1 combines with J gene TRBJ2-7, with D possibly TRBD1 on 7 matching bases. The germline V gene has CDR1 DFQATT and CDR2 SNEGSKA (reference sequence). CDR3 length equals 14 residues. Trimming pared 4 bases from V and 3 bases from J, leaving 16 bases between. The DNA of the CDR3 is TGCAGTGCTACAGGGGGGTATCTGGACTACGAGCAGTACTTC. Translation: CSATGGYLDYEQYF.

This clonotype appeared a few times. The chain combines TRBV20-1 with TRBJ2-7, with TRBD2 identical over 14 bases. Germline-derived CDR1 and CDR2 are DFQATT and SNEGSKA (reference sequence). This CDR3 has 16 residues. J lost 8 bases, V lost 2 bases, and 11 bases had no gene match. DNA for the CDR3: TGCAGTGCTAGACCCTCCGGGACTAGCGGGGGCCTCAAGCAGTACTTC. Translated, it gives CSARPSGTSGGLKQYF.

This chain uses TRBV20-1 with TRBJ2-1, with TRBD2 matching over 7 bases. Trimming removed 8 bases from V and 9 bases from J; junction bases left unmatched: 10. Germline values: CDR1 DFQATT, CDR2 SNEGSKA (reference sequence). The CDR3 extends over 12 amino acids. The chain's CDR3 is CSTLTSVGEQFF. In nucleotides, the CDR3 is TGCAGTACCCTAACTAGCGTAGGTGAGCAGTTCTTC.

This chain links TRBV29-1 with TRBJ1-2, with D perhaps matching TRBD1 (5 bases). Trimming shortened V by 4 bases and J by 0 bases, and 15 bases separated the two germline ends. The CDR3 is 15 amino acids. Germline CDR1 is SQVTM and CDR2 is ANQGSEA. The CDR3 bases are TGCAGCGTTGGGGAGGAGACAGTGCCTAACTATGGCTACACCTTC. This encodes CSVGEETVPNYGYTF.

The rearrangement links TRBV20-1 to TRBJ1-4, with 7 positions matching TRBD1. The CDR3 is 14 amino acids. The ends lost 5 bases at V and 4 bases at J; junction bases unmatched: 7. Looked up from germline, CDR1 is DFQATT and CDR2 is SNEGSKA (reference sequence). The CDR3 loop reads CSAAGGSGNEKLFF. The CDR3, as DNA: TGCAGTGCTGCAGGGGGATCGGGTAATGAAAAACTGTTTTTT.

This clonotype is classed as medium-sized. The CDR3 DNA reads as TGTGCCAGCAGAGCGACAGCCAGCTCCTATAATTCACCCCTCCACTTT. It specifies CASRATASSYNSPLHF. This sequence joins TRBV2 and TRBJ1-6; TRBD1 might be the D (5 bases). Per the germline V gene, CDR1 is SNHLY and CDR2 is FYNNEI. CDR3 size: 16 residues. Trimming took off 6 bases at V and 0 bases at J, with 12 bases between the two ends.

This clonotype was seen a few times. The genes are TRBV5-1 and TRBJ1-2; the D gene is possibly TRBD1 (5 bases). There are 14 residues in the CDR3. The V end lost 1 base, the J end lost 4 bases, and 11 bases lay between the germline ends. CDR1 is SGHRS and CDR2 is YFSETQ in the germline V gene. The chain's CDR3 is CASSLSDSGYGYTF. The CDR3 DNA follows: TGCGCCAGCAGCTTGTCCGACAGTGGCTATGGCTACACCTTC.

In this sample, this clonotype turned up once. V usage is TRBV7-2 and J usage is TRBJ2-3; D remains unclear. Germline V gives CDR1 SGHTA, CDR2 FQGNSA. V was clipped by 1 base and J by 1 base, with 9 bases between them. This CDR3 is 15 amino acids long. CDR3 nucleotides: TGTGCCAGCAGCTTAGGTCTTTCTCGCACAGATACGCAGTATTTT. Protein: CASSLGLSRTDTQYF.

This chain connects TRBV20-1 to TRBJ2-5, with D uncertain. In germline, CDR1 is DFQATT, CDR2 SNEGSKA (reference sequence). Trimming left V 6 bases short and J 2 bases short, with 10 bases between. The CDR3 runs 12 residues. In nucleotides, the CDR3 is TGCAGTGCCCCTGACAAACAAGAGACCCAGTACTTC. It specifies CSAPDKQETQYF.

This clonotype has a handful of counts. J is TRBJ1-3 and V is TRBV5-1; D is uncertain. The germline V gene encodes CDR1 SGHRS and CDR2 YFSETQ. The CDR3 is 14 amino acids. Trimming removed 3 bases at V and 0 bases at J, with 7 bases between. The CDR3 nucleotides read TGCGCCAGCAGCTGGACGGTCTCTGGAAACACCATATATTTT. Translated: CASSWTVSGNTIYF.

This chain connects TRBV7-9 to TRBJ2-2, with TRBD2 as a possible D gene (5 bases). The CDR3 is 15 amino acids. Germline assignment: CDR1 SEHNR and CDR2 FQNEAQ (reference sequence). Trimming stripped 6 bases from V and 2 bases from J, with 13 bases between. In DNA form, the CDR3 reads TGTGCCAGCAGGGAAAGGACTTCTAACACCGGGGAGCTGTTTTTT. Translation gives CASRERTSNTGELFF.

The rearrangement uses TRBV29-1 and TRBJ1-1; tentative D call: TRBD1 (6 bases). CDR3 length: 13 amino acids. The germline V gene has CDR1 SQVTM and CDR2 ANQGSEA. V dropped 4 bases and J dropped 4 bases, with 13 bases sitting between them. CDR3 coding DNA: TGCAGCGTTGTACGGGACACGGGCACTGAAGCTTTCTTT. This sequence encodes CSVVRDTGTEAFF.

The chain employs TRBV6-2 or TRBV6-3 and TRBJ2-2; D is possibly TRBD1 (5 bases). Germline CDR1 MNHEY, CDR2 SVGEGT. The CDR3 loop spans 15 amino acids. The V and J ends lost 2 bases and 6 bases respectively, with 13 bases between them. The CDR3 region has the DNA TGTGCCAGCAGTTACCTGGGGCAGGGTTCCGGGGAGCTGTTTTTT. Residues: CASSYLGQGSGELFF.

This clonotype was found a few times. The chain is built from TRBV7-9 and TRBJ1-1; weak D call: TRBD1 (6 bases). The ends were cut back, 2 bases at V and 4 bases at J, with 17 bases in the middle. The CDR3 contains 16 residues. CDR1 and CDR2 (germline): SEHNR, FQNEAQ (reference sequence). The CDR3 loop reads CASSLTVYRAGTEAFF. DNA of the CDR3: TGTGCCAGCAGCTTAACTGTTTACAGGGCTGGCACTGAAGCTTTCTTT.

This clonotype was seen a few times. The rearrangement links TRBV29-1 to TRBJ2-3; maybe TRBD1 (6 bases). V was cut by 1 base and J by 0 bases, with 11 bases left in between. The CDR3 consists of 15 residues. Per germline, CDR1 SQVTM and CDR2 ANQGSEA. CDR3 residues: CSVEAPDSSTDTQYF. Here the CDR3 DNA reads TGCAGCGTTGAAGCCCCGGACAGTAGCACAGATACGCAGTATTTT.

DNA of the CDR3: TGCGCCAGCAGCCAATTATTCGGCGGGCAAGAGACCCAGTACTTC. Translating it yields CASSQLFGGQETQYF. The V and J genes are TRBV4-3 and TRBJ2-5; tentatively, D is TRBD2 (5 bases). The CDR3 spans 15 residues. V lost 2 bases, J lost 2 bases, and 12 bases lay in between. CDR1 and CDR2 (germline): LGHNA, YSLEER.

V usage is TRBV20-1 and J usage is TRBJ1-5; 7 nucleotides line up with TRBD1. There are 13 residues in the CDR3. V lost 6 bases, J lost 4 bases, and 6 bases stayed unmatched. Germline V lookup: CDR1 DFQATT, CDR2 SNEGSKA (reference sequence). The chain's CDR3 is CSATGQNNQPQHF. CDR3 DNA sequence: TGCAGTGCCACGGGACAGAATAATCAGCCCCAGCATTTT.

V and J are TRBV2 and TRBJ2-5, with D perhaps matching TRBD1 or TRBD2 (6 bases each). Germline V gives CDR1 SNHLY, CDR2 FYNNEI. Trimming took 7 bases from V and 5 from J, leaving 14 bases between them. There are 13 residues in the CDR3. CDR3 coding DNA: TGTGCCAGCACCGCAACAGGGAGGGAGACCCAGTACTTC. Translation gives CASTATGRETQYF.

V and J are TRBV12-3 or TRBV12-4 and TRBJ1-1; unclear D gene. The CDR3 consists of 14 residues. Trimming removed 3 bases from V and 2 bases from J, with 10 bases in between. CDR3 region: CASSFTDLNTEAFF. In nucleotides, the CDR3 is TGTGCCAGCAGTTTTACAGACCTTAACACTGAAGCTTTCTTT.

This clonotype was seen a few times. The chain links TRBV4-1 to TRBJ1-1, with D perhaps TRBD1 (5 bases). The germline V gene encodes CDR1 MGHRA and CDR2 YSYEKL. The CDR3 totals 17 residues. The ends were cut back, 1 base at V and 3 bases at J, with 18 bases in the middle. CDR3 residues: CASSQGGAGKRYTEAFF. The CDR3 nucleotides are TGCGCCAGCAGCCAAGGCGGGGCAGGGAAGAGGTACACTGAAGCTTTCTTT.

Written as DNA, the CDR3 is TGTGCCACCAGCGCGACAGGGTGGTACGAGCAGTACTTC. Protein: CATSATGWYEQYF. The chain uses TRBV15 and TRBJ2-7; 7 bases agree with TRBD1. CDR1 and CDR2 from the germline V gene are LNHNV and YYDKDF (reference sequence). Trimming at V came to 5 bases and at J to 4 bases, leaving 5 bases not matched to a gene. CDR3 size: 13 residues. The whole variable domain, remainder taken from reference TRBV15 and TRBJ2-7, is DAMVIQNPRYQVTQFGKPVTLSCSQTLNHNVMYWYQQKSSQAPKLLFHYYDKDFNNEADTPDNFQSRRPNTSFCFLDIRSPGLGDTAMYLCATSATGWYEQYFGPGTRLTVT.

This clonotype was detected once. The chain combines TRBV3-2 with TRBJ1-2. TRBV3-2 is assigned pseudogene status. This CDR3 has 12 residues. DNA for the CDR3: TGTGCCAGCAGTGAATTAAGCTATGGCTACACCTTC. It is translated as CASSELSYGYTF.

This chain links TRBV11-2 with TRBJ1-1; weak D call: TRBD1 (6 bases). V gave up 8 bases and J gave up 1 base, with 14 bases separating them. Germline V gives CDR1 SGHAT, CDR2 FQNNGV. CDR3 size: 14 residues. CDR3 region: CASRGGARNTEAFF. The CDR3 bases are TGTGCCAGCCGAGGGGGGGCGCGGAACACTGAAGCTTTCTTT. Complete variable domain (other parts from reference TRBV11-2 and TRBJ1-1): EAGVAQSPRYKIIEKRQSVAFWCNPISGHATLYWYQQILGQGPKLLIQFQNNGVVDDSQLPKDRFSAERLKGVDSTLKIQPAKLEDSAVYLCASRGGARNTEAFFGQGTRLTVV.

V gene TRBV11-3 combines with J gene TRBJ1-1; 10 bases agree with TRBD1. Germline V gene lookup returns CDR1 SGHNT and CDR2 YENEEA. The CDR3 totals 17 residues. With V trimmed by 1 base and J by 5 bases, 10 bases remained unmatched. CDR3 protein: CASSLAGTGAIGTEAFF. The CDR3 DNA follows: TGTGCCAGCAGCTTAGCTGGGACAGGGGCTATTGGGACTGAAGCTTTCTTT.

The gene calls are TRBV5-1 and TRBJ2-5; 8 positions agree with TRBD2. This CDR3 contains 15 residues. Per the germline V gene, CDR1 is SGHRS and CDR2 is YFSETQ. V trimming: 0 bases; J trimming: 5 bases; junction bases outside the gene matches: 6. CDR3 DNA: TGCGCCAGCAGCTTGGAGCCGGGGGGGGCGGAGACCCAGTACTTC. This sequence encodes CASSLEPGGAETQYF.

V and J are TRBV2 and TRBJ1-5; 7 bases agree with TRBD1. The CDR3 runs 13 residues. Germline values: CDR1 SNHLY, CDR2 FYNNEI. J gave up 13 bases and V 3 bases, and 9 bases lay outside the gene matches. The CDR3 region is CASSDYIGTEQHF. CDR3 nucleotide sequence: TGTGCCAGCAGTGACTATATTGGGACAGAGCAGCATTTT.

This chain links TRBV7-9 with TRBJ1-2; perhaps TRBD1 as D (5 bases). The CDR3 covers 15 residues. Trimming took off 0 bases at V and 3 bases at J, with 11 bases between the two ends. The germline V gene has CDR1 SEHNR and CDR2 FQNEAQ (reference sequence). CDR3: CASSLAGRAYYGYTF. DNA for the CDR3: TGTGCCAGCAGCTTAGCCGGCAGGGCGTACTATGGCTACACCTTC.

The J gene is TRBJ2-5, the V gene TRBV4-1; TRBD1 is a possible D gene (5 bases). Germline values: CDR1 MGHRA, CDR2 YSYEKL. This CDR3 contains 15 residues. V lost 0 bases and J lost 4, with 12 bases in between. CDR3 sequence: CASSQESAGPETQYF. The CDR3 bases are TGCGCCAGCAGCCAAGAATCTGCAGGGCCAGAGACCCAGTACTTC.

For the CDR3, the DNA is TGTGCCAGCAGCTTAGGGATGGATACGCAGTATTTT. It is translated as CASSLGMDTQYF. V gene TRBV7-2 combines with J gene TRBJ2-3; D uncertain. The CDR3 sequence is 12 residues long. Germline V gives CDR1 SGHTA, CDR2 FQGNSA. V lost 1 base, J lost 6 bases, and 5 bases lay in between.

This clonotype was observed once. The rearrangement uses TRBV27 and TRBJ1-1; TRBD1 might be the D (5 bases). V gave up 10 bases and J gave up 0 bases, with 12 bases separating them. The CDR3 extends over 13 amino acids. Germline V lookup: CDR1 MNHEY, CDR2 SMNVEV (reference sequence). The CDR3 spells CATRQIMNTEAFF. DNA for the CDR3: TGTGCCACCAGACAGATAATGAACACTGAAGCTTTCTTT.

The gene calls are TRBV7-9 and TRBJ1-1; 7 positions agree with TRBD1. Germline V CDR1 and CDR2: SEHNR, FQNEAQ (reference sequence). The CDR3 spans 14 residues. The V segment lost 8 bases and the J segment 6 bases; nucleotides outside the gene matches: 12. Here the CDR3 reads CASGRTGSIPEAFF. DNA of the CDR3: TGTGCCAGCGGTCGGACAGGCTCGATACCTGAAGCTTTCTTT.